Following are 4 T cell receptor beta chains from one sample sequenced in a study of TIL therapy for anti-PD-1-resistant metastatic lung cancer. This sample's time point: pre-treatment sample, taken before nivolumab and TIL therapy. Tumor tissue came from excised metastases, mostly pleural nodules or supraclavicular lymph nodes. The immunoSEQ assay was v3. Sequencing was performed with immunoSEQ multiplex PCR; in TCRdb, only in-frame clones are kept and a portion is missing. The sample comprises 50,000 or so clones, around 64% of which are singletons, and more than 5% rests with the top ten. The sample consisted of tumor tissue, taken at baseline. These TCRs come from a person between 30 and 79 years old with non-small cell lung cancer.

In its sample, this clone was seen a few times. The rearrangement joins TRBV9 to TRBJ2-6; 9 nucleotides agree with TRBD1. CDR1 and CDR2 from the germline V gene are SGDLS and YYNGEE. The CDR3 totals 16 residues. V was pared by 4 bases and J by 2 bases, with 4 bases of the junction left unmatched. CDR3 sequence reads: CASSHTGGAGANVLTF. The CDR3 region has the DNA TGTGCCAGCAGCCATACAGGGGGCGCTGGGGCCAACGTCCTGACTTTC.

The sample holds a few counts of this clone. The V and J genes are TRBV19 and TRBJ1-5; D perhaps matches TRBD1 (5 bases). CDR3 length: 16 residues. Germline values: CDR1 LNHDA, CDR2 SQIVND (reference sequence). V shed 0 bases and J shed 4 bases, with 13 bases lying between them. DNA of the CDR3: TGTGCCAGTAGTATAGATTGGGCAGGGAGTAATCAGCCCCAGCATTTT. Its translation: CASSIDWAGSNQPQHF.

V usage is TRBV10-2 and J usage is TRBJ2-1, with a possible D match to TRBD1 (6 bases). The CDR3 runs to 13 residues. Germline CDR1 is WSHSY and CDR2 is SAAADI. V dropped 7 bases and J dropped 6 bases, with 13 bases sitting between them. The CDR3 DNA sequence: TGCGCCAGCATGGTGGGGGCGGGCAATGAGCAGTTCTTC. Translation: CASMVGAGNEQFF.

In its sample, this clone was seen a few times. The CDR3 DNA sequence: TGCGCCAGCAGCCAAGATCCGGGACAGGGGAGGGACGAGCAGTACTTC. Amino acids: CASSQDPGQGRDEQYF. The chain is built from TRBV4-3 and TRBJ2-7, with TRBD1 identical over 10 bases. The CDR3 contains 16 residues. Germline CDR1 reads LGHNA; CDR2 reads YSLEER. V trimming: 0 bases; J trimming: 5 bases; junction bases outside the gene matches: 7.